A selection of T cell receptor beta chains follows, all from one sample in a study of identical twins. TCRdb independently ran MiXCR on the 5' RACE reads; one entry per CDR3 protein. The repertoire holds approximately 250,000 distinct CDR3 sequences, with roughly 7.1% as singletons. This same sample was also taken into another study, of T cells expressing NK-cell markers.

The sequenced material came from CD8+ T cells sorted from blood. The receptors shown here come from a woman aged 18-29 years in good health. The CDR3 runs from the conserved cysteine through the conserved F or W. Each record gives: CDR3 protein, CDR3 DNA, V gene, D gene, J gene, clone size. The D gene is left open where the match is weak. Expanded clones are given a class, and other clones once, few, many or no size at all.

CDR3 protein: CASSFGPVDRALDYEQYF
CDR3 DNA: TGTGCCAGCAGTTTCGGGCCGGTCGACAGGGCCCTAGACTACGAGCAGTACTTC
V gene: TRBV12-3/TRBV12-4
D gene: TRBD1
J gene: TRBJ2-7
clone size: -

CDR3 protein: CASGGTSGDRDTQYF
CDR3 DNA: TGTGCTAGTGGGGGGACTAGCGGAGACCGGGATACGCAGTATTTT
V gene: TRBV12-5
D gene: TRBD2
J gene: TRBJ2-3
clone size: -

CDR3 protein: CSVGGGTRDFYNEQFF
CDR3 DNA: TGCAGCGTTGGGGGAGGGACGAGGGATTTCTACAATGAGCAGTTCTTC
V gene: TRBV29-1
D gene: TRBD2
J gene: TRBJ2-1
clone size: many

CDR3 protein: CASSAVGVWAEAFF
CDR3 DNA: TGTGCCAGCAGCGCTGTGGGGGTTTGGGCTGAAGCTTTCTTT
V gene: TRBV9
D gene: -
J gene: TRBJ1-1
clone size: few

CDR3 protein: CASSDPEPRNYNEQFF
CDR3 DNA: TGTGCCAGCAGCGACCCGGAGCCCAGGAACTACAATGAGCAGTTCTTC
V gene: TRBV9
D gene: -
J gene: TRBJ2-1
clone size: few

CDR3 protein: CASSSRDRDSYEQYF
CDR3 DNA: TGTGCCAGCAGCTCCCGGGACAGGGATTCCTACGAGCAGTACTTC
V gene: TRBV7-9
D gene: TRBD1
J gene: TRBJ2-7
clone size: -

CDR3 protein: CASRRTGRSGNTIYF
CDR3 DNA: TGTGCCAGCAGGCGAACAGGTCGCTCTGGAAACACCATATATTTT
V gene: TRBV7-2
D gene: -
J gene: TRBJ1-3
clone size: -

CDR3 protein: CACSLGLAGGRQETQYF
CDR3 DNA: TGTGCCTGCAGCTTGGGACTAGCGGGGGGCCGCCAAGAGACCCAGTACTTC
V gene: TRBV7-3
D gene: TRBD2
J gene: TRBJ2-5
clone size: -

CDR3 protein: CASSVAGGQPSYEQYF
CDR3 DNA: TGTGCCAGCAGCGTAGCGGGAGGGCAACCATCCTACGAGCAGTACTTC
V gene: TRBV9
D gene: TRBD2
J gene: TRBJ2-7
clone size: -

CDR3 protein: CASSKDRTHSGTQYF
CDR3 DNA: TGTGCCAGCTCAAAAGACCGGACTCACTCGGGGACCCAGTACTTC
V gene: TRBV18
D gene: -
J gene: TRBJ2-5
clone size: few

CDR3 protein: CASRAISYEQYF
CDR3 DNA: TGCGCCAGCAGGGCCATCTCCTACGAGCAGTACTTC
V gene: TRBV5-1
D gene: -
J gene: TRBJ2-7
clone size: few

CDR3 protein: CASSLGETDNEQFF
CDR3 DNA: TGTGCCAGCAGTTTAGGGGAGACAGACAATGAGCAGTTCTTC
V gene: TRBV27
D gene: -
J gene: TRBJ2-1
clone size: few

CDR3 protein: CSARDRQGDTGELFF
CDR3 DNA: TGCAGTGCTAGAGATAGACAGGGAGACACCGGGGAGCTGTTTTTT
V gene: TRBV20-1
D gene: TRBD1
J gene: TRBJ2-2
clone size: -

CDR3 protein: CASTHRGSEQYF
CDR3 DNA: TGTGCCAGCACCCACAGGGGCAGCGAGCAGTACTTC
V gene: TRBV2
D gene: TRBD1
J gene: TRBJ2-7
clone size: -

CDR3 protein: CASSPQGVRDRGIYEQYF
CDR3 DNA: TGTGCCAGCAGCCCCCAGGGGGTCCGGGACAGGGGCATCTACGAGCAGTACTTC
V gene: TRBV7-6
D gene: TRBD1
J gene: TRBJ2-7
clone size: -

CDR3 protein: CAWRGGPDTQYF
CDR3 DNA: TGTGCCTGGAGAGGCGGTCCCGATACGCAGTATTTT
V gene: TRBV30
D gene: -
J gene: TRBJ2-3
clone size: few

CDR3 protein: CSARKDIGTYEQYF
CDR3 DNA: TGCAGTGCGAGGAAGGACATCGGAACCTACGAGCAGTACTTC
V gene: TRBV20-1
D gene: -
J gene: TRBJ2-7
clone size: -

CDR3 protein: CATSRDRAGDEQYF
CDR3 DNA: TGTGCCACCAGCAGAGATCGGGCGGGGGACGAGCAGTACTTC
V gene: TRBV15
D gene: TRBD2
J gene: TRBJ2-7
clone size: few

CDR3 protein: CASSRGITDTQYF
CDR3 DNA: TGTGCCAGCAGTCGGGGGATAACAGATACGCAGTATTTT
V gene: TRBV27
D gene: -
J gene: TRBJ2-3
clone size: many

CDR3 protein: CASSPGQGNTEAFF
CDR3 DNA: TGTGCCAGCAGTCCGGGACAGGGGAACACTGAAGCTTTCTTT
V gene: TRBV27
D gene: TRBD1
J gene: TRBJ1-1
clone size: many

CDR3 protein: CASSLGGPVDTQYF
CDR3 DNA: TGTGCCAGCAGTTTGGGGGGGCCTGTCGATACGCAGTATTTT
V gene: TRBV12-3/TRBV12-4
D gene: -
J gene: TRBJ2-3
clone size: -

CDR3 protein: CTFSVTRTSGGFYNEQFF
CDR3 DNA: TGTACCTTCAGTGTTACCCGGACTAGCGGGGGTTTCTACAATGAGCAGTTCTTC
V gene: TRBV12-3/TRBV12-4
D gene: TRBD2
J gene: TRBJ2-1
clone size: -

CDR3 protein: CASSHRGDSYEQYF
CDR3 DNA: TGTGCCAGCAGCCACAGGGGGGATTCCTACGAGCAGTACTTC
V gene: TRBV6-2/TRBV6-3
D gene: TRBD1
J gene: TRBJ2-7
clone size: few

CDR3 protein: CASSFGGTATETQYF
CDR3 DNA: TGCGCCAGCAGCTTCGGGGGGACCGCAACAGAGACCCAGTACTTC
V gene: TRBV5-1
D gene: TRBD2
J gene: TRBJ2-5
clone size: few

CDR3 protein: CASRATGPPFYGYTF
CDR3 DNA: TGTGCCAGCAGGGCTACGGGACCGCCTTTCTATGGCTACACCTTC
V gene: TRBV2
D gene: -
J gene: TRBJ1-2
clone size: -

CDR3 protein: CSAPGQGQGGYTF
CDR3 DNA: TGCAGTGCTCCGGGCCAGGGGCAAGGGGGCTACACCTTC
V gene: TRBV20-1
D gene: -
J gene: TRBJ1-2
clone size: -

CDR3 protein: CASSGGSNYEQYF
CDR3 DNA: TGTGCCAGCAGCGGCGGGAGTAACTACGAGCAGTACTTC
V gene: TRBV9
D gene: TRBD2
J gene: TRBJ2-7
clone size: few

CDR3 protein: CASSQGGPLAGELFF
CDR3 DNA: TGTGCCAGCAGTCAAGGGGGACCGCTGGCCGGGGAGCTGTTTTTT
V gene: TRBV2
D gene: -
J gene: TRBJ2-2
clone size: many

CDR3 protein: CASSFGLYEQYF
CDR3 DNA: TGTGCCAGCAGTTTCGGACTATACGAGCAGTACTTC
V gene: TRBV5-6
D gene: -
J gene: TRBJ2-7
clone size: few

CDR3 protein: CASSDSQGYTF
CDR3 DNA: TGTGCCAGCAGTGACAGTCAAGGCTACACCTTC
V gene: TRBV6-6
D gene: -
J gene: TRBJ1-2
clone size: -

CDR3 protein: CASNLGGYGYTF
CDR3 DNA: TGTGCCAGCAACCTGGGGGGATATGGCTACACCTTC
V gene: TRBV12-3/TRBV12-4
D gene: -
J gene: TRBJ1-2
clone size: few

CDR3 protein: CASSFWTDLYSNQPQHF
CDR3 DNA: TGTGCCAGCAGTTTTTGGACGGACCTTTATAGCAATCAGCCCCAGCATTTT
V gene: TRBV28
D gene: -
J gene: TRBJ1-5
clone size: many

CDR3 protein: CASSLVRYEQFF
CDR3 DNA: TGTGCCAGCAGCTTAGTACGCTATGAGCAGTTCTTC
V gene: TRBV7-8
D gene: -
J gene: TRBJ2-1
clone size: many

CDR3 protein: CASSPMGETQYF
CDR3 DNA: TGTGCCAGCAGCCCCATGGGAGAGACCCAGTACTTC
V gene: TRBV7-2
D gene: -
J gene: TRBJ2-5
clone size: many

CDR3 protein: CASRRRPDTQYF
CDR3 DNA: TGTGCCAGCAGGAGACGGCCGGATACGCAGTATTTT
V gene: TRBV2
D gene: -
J gene: TRBJ2-3
clone size: many

CDR3 protein: CSGQATGRGYEQYF
CDR3 DNA: TGCAGCGGGCAGGCGACAGGGAGAGGCTACGAGCAGTACTTC
V gene: TRBV29-1
D gene: TRBD1
J gene: TRBJ2-7
clone size: few

CDR3 protein: CATSRDQGSPGNEKLFF
CDR3 DNA: TGTGCCACCAGCAGAGATCAGGGGAGCCCGGGGAATGAAAAACTGTTTTTT
V gene: TRBV15
D gene: -
J gene: TRBJ1-4
clone size: few

CDR3 protein: CASSMPGANYGYTF
CDR3 DNA: TGTGCCAGCAGTATGCCCGGGGCTAACTATGGCTACACCTTC
V gene: TRBV6-2/TRBV6-3
D gene: -
J gene: TRBJ1-2
clone size: many

CDR3 protein: CASSPQGVVTDTQYF
CDR3 DNA: TGTGCCAGCAGCCCCCAGGGGGTGGTAACAGATACGCAGTATTTT
V gene: TRBV9
D gene: TRBD1
J gene: TRBJ2-3
clone size: many

CDR3 protein: CASSLWDSGGRVTQYF
CDR3 DNA: TGTGCCAGCAGCTTATGGGATAGCGGGGGGCGTGTTACGCAGTATTTT
V gene: TRBV7-9
D gene: TRBD2
J gene: TRBJ2-3
clone size: few

CDR3 protein: CSAVGGGARETQYF
CDR3 DNA: TGCAGTGCCGTCGGTGGGGGGGCGAGAGAGACCCAGTACTTC
V gene: TRBV20-1
D gene: -
J gene: TRBJ2-5
clone size: many